Following are 31 T cell receptor beta chains from one sample sequenced in a study of blood T cells in healthy people across ages (dated by TCRdb to about 2015). Library preparation used 5' RACE. The listed sequencing device is Illumina HiSeq 2500. A second PCR of roughly 7 to 11 cycles was run with a J-beta primer mix and a sample-barcoded 5' primer. TCRdb reworked the public reads: Q25 trimming with fastp, MiXCR clone assembly, productive beta chains retained. Under each unique CDR3 protein, matching rows form one entry showing the most common genes and DNA. The sample records approximately 1,000,000 distinct CDR3 sequences, more than 30% of which are singletons. The ten largest account for around 13% of the sample. Material: blood. Receptor source: a man younger than 35 in good health.

This clonotype was counted between two and nine times. The chain carries TRBV7-2 and TRBJ1-2; tentatively, D is TRBD1 (6 bases). The germline CDR1 and CDR2 sequences are SGHTA and FQGNSA. The CDR3 extends over 14 amino acids. The V end lost 1 base, the J end lost 3 bases, and 9 bases lay between the germline ends. CDR3 DNA: TGTGCCAGCAGCTTAGTCGCAGGGGACTATGGCTACACCTTC. Protein product: CASSLVAGDYGYTF. Full variable domain (rest looked up from reference TRBV7-2 and TRBJ1-2): GAGVSQSPSNKVTEKGKDVELRCDPISGHTALYWYRQSLGQGLEFLIYFQGNSAPDKSGLPSDRFSAERTGGSVSTLTIQRTQQEDSAVYLCASSLVAGDYGYTFGSGTRLTVV.

The V gene is TRBV10-3, the J gene TRBJ2-3; 12 bases line up with TRBD2. V dropped 7 bases and J dropped 6; count of bases not matched to a gene: 8. The CDR3 is 15 residues long. The germline V gene encodes CDR1 ENHRY and CDR2 SYGVKD. The CDR3 nucleotides are TGTGCCATCACTGACTCTAGCGGGGGGGGTGATACGCAGTATTTT. Amino acid sequence: CAITDSSGGGDTQYF.

The chain joins TRBV25-1 to TRBJ2-6, with no clear D. The CDR3 sequence is 15 residues long. V lost 2 bases and J 2 bases, leaving 7 bases between the germline ends. Germline V gene data show CDR1 as MGHDK and CDR2 as SYGVNS. As DNA, the CDR3 is TGTGCCAGCAGTGAAGTAGGGCCTGGGGCCAACGTCCTGACTTTC. Amino acid sequence: CASSEVGPGANVLTF.

This rearrangement joins TRBV20-1 to TRBJ2-5; TRBD2 matches at 15 bases. Germline V CDR1 and CDR2: DFQATT, SNEGSKA (reference sequence). V trimming: 0 bases; J trimming: 11 bases; junction bases outside the gene matches: 19. This CDR3 has 19 amino acids. CDR3 region: CSARDLGLAGGDGTNEQYF. The CDR3 DNA sequence: TGCAGTGCTAGAGACCTGGGACTAGCGGGGGGCGATGGGACCAATGAGCAGTACTTC.

J is TRBJ2-5 and V is TRBV12-3 or TRBV12-4; D not certain. The V end was cut by 2 bases, the J end by 5 bases, with 6 bases between. There are 12 residues in the CDR3. This chain's CDR3 is CASSLTPETQYF. CDR3 nucleotide sequence: TGTGCCAGCAGTTTAACCCCGGAGACCCAGTACTTC.

The chain couples TRBV20-1 to TRBJ2-1; D possibly corresponds to TRBD2 (6 bases). Germline V gene lookup returns CDR1 DFQATT and CDR2 SNEGSKA (reference sequence). The CDR3 is 15 residues long. Trimming pared 7 bases from V and 12 bases from J, leaving 28 bases between. CDR3 bases: TGCAGTGTTCTGCGGGGCTCAAGCTCCTACAGTGGGCAGTTCTTC. Protein sequence: CSVLRGSSSYSGQFF.

The J gene is TRBJ2-4, the V gene TRBV20-1, with D possibly being TRBD1 (5 bases). Trimming shortened V by 1 base and J by 0 bases, and 13 bases separated the two germline ends. The CDR3 spans 16 residues. CDR1 and CDR2 from the germline V gene are DFQATT and SNEGSKA (reference sequence). CDR3 coding DNA: TGCAGTGCTAGAGGTGAAGGGGCACTAGCCAAAAACATTCAGTACTTC. It encodes CSARGEGALAKNIQYF.

This clonotype was observed a handful of times. This sequence joins TRBV20-1 and TRBJ2-1; 8 bases map to TRBD2. The CDR3 totals 15 residues. CDR1 is DFQATT, CDR2 SNEGSKA, per germline (reference sequence). J lost 3 bases, V lost 0 bases, and 4 bases had no gene match. CDR3 nucleotides: TGCAGTGCTAGAGATAGTCTAGCGGGCTACAATGAGCAGTTCTTC. As protein: CSARDSLAGYNEQFF.

The rearrangement links TRBV3-1 to TRBJ2-1; tentatively, D is TRBD1 (5 bases). The CDR3 is made up of 14 amino acids. V was clipped by 0 bases and J by 5 bases, with 8 bases between them. Germline CDR1 and CDR2: LGHDT and YNNKEL (reference sequence). The CDR3 region has the DNA TGTGCCAGCAGCCAAGATAAGGGGAACAATGAGCAGTTCTTC. Encoded protein: CASSQDKGNNEQFF.

This clonotype appeared a few times. This chain uses TRBV28 with TRBJ1-5; TRBD1 matches 7 bases. After removal of 2 bases from V and 2 bases from J, the junction contained 3 bases not matched to a gene. The CDR3 is 15 residues long. CDR1 is MDHEN, CDR2 SYDVKM, per germline. DNA of the CDR3: TGTGCCAGCAGTTTAAATGGACAGGGCAATCAGCCCCAGCATTTT. Translating it yields CASSLNGQGNQPQHF.

The genes are TRBV29-1 and TRBJ1-3; D not certain. Germline-derived CDR1 and CDR2 are SQVTM and ANQGSEA. CDR3 length: 13 residues. Trimming pared 2 bases from V and 3 bases from J, leaving 8 bases between. In DNA form, the CDR3 reads TGCAGCGTTGAACCTAGCGGTGGAAACACCATATATTTT. Encoded protein: CSVEPSGGNTIYF.

This clonotype was recorded at least ten times. The chain employs TRBV10-3 and TRBJ2-3; 10 positions match TRBD2. CDR3 size: 17 residues. With V trimmed by 0 bases and J by 0 bases, 3 bases remained unmatched. Germline lookup yields CDR1 ENHRY and CDR2 SYGVKD. The CDR3 spells CAISESSSGGSTDTQYF. In DNA, the CDR3 is TGTGCCATCAGTGAGTCGTCTAGCGGGGGTAGCACAGATACGCAGTATTTT.

The chain uses TRBV5-6 and TRBJ1-2; 10 bases fit TRBD1. The CDR3 loop spans 16 amino acids. CDR1 is SGHDT and CDR2 is YYEEEE in the germline V gene. V dropped 2 bases and J dropped 0; count of bases not matched to a gene: 4. Here the CDR3 reads CASSLEGQGTNYGYTF. The CDR3 DNA reads TGTGCCAGCAGCTTAGAGGGACAGGGGACTAACTATGGCTACACCTTC.

The chain uses TRBV5-1 and TRBJ1-1, with a possible D match to TRBD1 (5 bases). The CDR3 length is 14 residues. Trimming shortened V by 3 bases and J by 6 bases, and 15 bases separated the two germline ends. Germline V lookup: CDR1 SGHRS, CDR2 YFSETQ. The CDR3 sequence: CASSSSGDRAEAFF. The CDR3 nucleotides are TGCGCCAGCAGCTCCTCGGGGGATCGCGCTGAAGCTTTCTTT. The variable domain in full, completed from reference TRBV5-1 and TRBJ1-1, reads KAGVTQTPRYLIKTRGQQVTLSCSPISGHRSVSWYQQTPGQGLQFLFEYFSETQRNKGNFPGRFSGRQFSNSRSEMNVSTLELGDSALYLCASSSSGDRAEAFFGQGTRLTVV.

This chain joins TRBV20-1 and TRBJ2-3, with D possibly being TRBD2 (5 bases). Germline loops: CDR1 DFQATT, CDR2 SNEGSKA (reference sequence). The CDR3 sequence is 15 residues long. V lost 1 base and J 2 bases, leaving 13 bases between the germline ends. The CDR3 DNA follows: TGCAGTGCTAGAGCTCCGGGATCACACACAGATACGCAGTATTTT. It specifies CSARAPGSHTDTQYF.

The V and J genes are TRBV6-2 or TRBV6-3 and TRBJ2-3; D is ambiguous. Germline loops: CDR1 MNHEY, CDR2 SVGEGT. Trimming took 5 bases from V and 8 from J, leaving 17 bases between them. The length of the CDR3 is 14 residues. CDR3: CASSDFVAPPTQYF. Here the CDR3 DNA reads TGTGCCAGCAGTGACTTCGTAGCACCACCTACGCAGTATTTT.

This clonotype has a handful of counts. V usage is TRBV7-9 and J usage is TRBJ2-3; possibly TRBD1 or TRBD2 for D (5 bases each). The CDR3 spans 17 residues. Trimming shortened V by 5 bases and J by 2 bases, and 20 bases separated the two germline ends. In germline, CDR1 is SEHNR, CDR2 FQNEAQ (reference sequence). The CDR3, as DNA: TGTGCCAGCAGCGTAACACCGGGACCCCATCTCACAGATACGCAGTATTTT. Its protein product is CASSVTPGPHLTDTQYF.

This chain joins TRBV28 and TRBJ2-7; a possible D gene is TRBD1 (6 bases). Trimming stripped 5 bases from V and 0 bases from J, with 11 bases between. CDR3 length: 14 residues. CDR1 MDHEN and CDR2 SYDVKM come from the germline V gene. CDR3 coding DNA: TGTGCCAGCAGTGGGGGCAGTTCCTCCTACGAGCAGTACTTC. This codes for CASSGGSSSYEQYF.

J is TRBJ1-2 and V is TRBV7-3, with a tentative D call TRBD1 (5 bases). The CDR3 length is 14 residues. Trimming took off 5 bases at V and 2 bases at J, with 12 bases between the two ends. Germline CDR1 is SGHTA and CDR2 is FQGTGA. The CDR3 region has the DNA TGTGCCAGCAGCCGGGGACCGTCGAACTATGGCTACACCTTC. This codes for CASSRGPSNYGYTF.

The chain has TRBV10-3 and TRBJ1-1; 10 nucleotides agree with TRBD1. V lost 2 bases and J lost 7; bases outside the gene matches: 7. This CDR3 comprises 15 residues. From germline, CDR1 is ENHRY and CDR2 SYGVKD. As DNA, the CDR3 is TGTGCCATCAGTGAGAGTTCGGGACAGGGGAATGAAGCTTTCTTT. Translated, it gives CAISESSGQGNEAFF.

This clonotype was counted between two and nine times. The chain carries TRBV7-6 and TRBJ2-5; 8 bases align to TRBD2. Germline V gene data show CDR1 as SGHVS and CDR2 as FNYEAQ. V shed 1 base, J shed 1 base, and the junction held 5 bases outside the gene matches. This CDR3 has 16 amino acids. The CDR3 DNA sequence: TGTGCCAGCAGCTTAGATCCCACTAGCGGCCAAGAGACCCAGTACTTC. Translated, it gives CASSLDPTSGQETQYF.

This clonotype was counted only a few times. The chain is built from TRBV6-5 and TRBJ2-3, with D unclear. The germline V gene has CDR1 MNHEY and CDR2 SVGAGI. The CDR3 length is 15 residues. Deletions cut 0 bases from V and 6 bases from J, with 13 bases between. The CDR3 spells CASSYSISGSDTQYF. The CDR3 DNA sequence: TGTGCCAGCAGTTACTCGATTTCGGGCTCTGATACGCAGTATTTT.

This clonotype has just one count. The rearrangement uses TRBV2 and TRBJ2-7, with a tentative D call TRBD1 (6 bases). Deletions cut 7 bases from V and 7 bases from J, with 20 bases between. The CDR3 runs to 14 residues. Germline CDR1 and CDR2: SNHLY and FYNNEI. Written as DNA, the CDR3 is TGTGCCAGCATGCCCCCAGGGGCGCTTAATGAGCAGTACTTC. It is translated as CASMPPGALNEQYF.

The rearrangement uses TRBV20-1 and TRBJ2-3; TRBD1 is a possible D gene (5 bases). The CDR3 is 13 amino acids. V lost 7 bases to trimming and J lost 4 bases, with 15 bases between them. Germline V gene lookup returns CDR1 DFQATT and CDR2 SNEGSKA (reference sequence). The CDR3 loop reads CSGVGDLSDTQYF. The CDR3 nucleotides are TGCAGTGGGGTAGGGGATTTGTCAGATACGCAGTATTTT.

This clonotype appeared many times. The chain employs TRBV12-3 or TRBV12-4 and TRBJ1-2, with D perhaps matching TRBD1 (5 bases). The germline V and J ends were trimmed by 8 bases and 4 bases, with 14 bases remaining between them. The CDR3 consists of 13 residues. DNA of the CDR3: TGTGCCAGCCATTTAGGGGATAGCTATGGCTACACCTTC. Translating gives CASHLGDSYGYTF.

This chain links TRBV7-9 with TRBJ2-1; D not resolved. Trimming removed 2 bases from V and 5 bases from J, with 13 bases in between. Germline CDR1 reads SEHNR; CDR2 reads FQNEAQ (reference sequence). The CDR3 covers 15 residues. The CDR3 DNA reads as TGTGCCAGCAGCTTATGGCCGATCAACAACAATGAGCAGTTCTTC. This gives the protein CASSLWPINNNEQFF.

The chain recombines TRBV24-1 with TRBJ1-5, with 7 bases fitting TRBD1. Per germline, CDR1 KGHDR and CDR2 SFDVKD. The CDR3 totals 15 residues. V was pared by 3 bases and J by 2 bases, with 3 bases of the junction left unmatched. The CDR3, as DNA: TGTGCCACCAGTGATACCACAGGGGGCAATCAGCCCCAGCATTTT. It encodes CATSDTTGGNQPQHF.

The chain couples TRBV10-3 to TRBJ1-2; D is undetermined. V lost 0 bases to trimming and J lost 0 bases, with 11 bases between them. CDR3 size: 16 residues. In germline, CDR1 is ENHRY, CDR2 SYGVKD. The CDR3 here is CAISESRGQANYGYTF. DNA for the CDR3: TGTGCCATCAGTGAGTCTCGGGGTCAAGCTAACTATGGCTACACCTTC.

V and J are TRBV30 and TRBJ2-4; D is uncertain. Looked up from germline, CDR1 is GTSNPN and CDR2 is SVGIG (reference sequence). There are 13 residues in the CDR3. V was pared by 3 bases and J by 3 bases, with 9 bases between. CDR3 amino acids: CAWSLDNKNIQYF. For the CDR3, the DNA is TGTGCCTGGAGCCTCGACAACAAAAACATTCAGTACTTC.

This chain connects TRBV7-2 to TRBJ2-3, with no clear D. With 5 bases removed from V and 0 bases from J, the gap between germline ends came to 12 bases. Germline V gene data show CDR1 as SGHTA and CDR2 as FQGNSA. The CDR3 consists of 15 residues. The CDR3 nucleotides are TGTGCCAGCAGCCCCATTCTATCTAGCACAGATACGCAGTATTTT. Residues: CASSPILSSTDTQYF. Full variable domain (missing parts from reference TRBV7-2 and TRBJ2-3): GAGVSQSPSNKVTEKGKDVELRCDPISGHTALYWYRQSLGQGLEFLIYFQGNSAPDKSGLPSDRFSAERTGGSVSTLTIQRTQQEDSAVYLCASSPILSSTDTQYFGPGTRLTVL.

This clonotype was detected only once. This chain joins TRBV7-9 and TRBJ1-4, with a possible D match to TRBD1 (6 bases). Germline V gene sequence: CDR1 SEHNR, CDR2 FQNEAQ (reference sequence). Trimming removed 5 bases at V and 0 bases at J, with 25 bases between. The CDR3 spans 20 residues. In DNA form, the CDR3 reads TGTGCCAGCAGCCCAGGGCCAATCTGGTTTAAGGGGGCAACTAATGAAAAACTGTTTTTT. This encodes CASSPGPIWFKGATNEKLFF.